The 3 T cell receptor beta chains listed next were all sequenced from one sample in a study of vaccination and CD4 T cells after COVID-19. Specified treatment: roughly nine-day PBMC culture with coronavirus spike peptide pools or control peptides (ViraFEST assay). These receptors lack a known antigen. Cultured CD4+ T cell DNA underwent sequencing with the Oncomine TCR Beta short-read assay. TCRdb re-called the PCR reads with MiXCR, one entry per CDR3 protein. The profile shows over 3,000 distinct CDR3 sequences, about 15% of them singletons. Input material: CD4+ T cells from blood, cultured in vitro. All receptors come from a human donor who had recovered from COVID-19.

This clonotype is medium-sized (0.01 to 0.1%). V usage is TRBV2 and J usage is TRBJ1-5, with 9 bases lining up with TRBD1. V lost 8 bases and J lost 0; bases outside the gene matches: 5. The CDR3 consists of 15 residues. Germline V gene sequence: CDR1 SNHLY, CDR2 FYNNEI. The CDR3 DNA reads TGTGCCAGCCGGACAGGGGACCATAGCAATCAGCCCCAGCATTTT. This encodes CASRTGDHSNQPQHF.

This sequence joins TRBV5-1 and TRBJ2-3; TRBD2 is a possible D gene (6 bases). The CDR3 runs 14 residues. V was shortened by 4 bases and J by 2 bases, with 11 bases between the two germline ends. From germline, CDR1 is SGHRS and CDR2 YFSETQ. CDR3 nucleotides: TGCGCCAGCAGCCCCCTACTAGCCACAGATACGCAGTATTTT. Residues: CASSPLLATDTQYF.

This clonotype is medium-sized in the sample. The chain combines TRBV12-5 with TRBJ2-5; D not certain. The germline CDR1 and CDR2 sequences are LGHNT and FRNRAP. The CDR3 is 13 amino acids. V lost 7 bases to trimming and J lost 4 bases, with 13 bases between them. DNA of the CDR3: TGTGCTAGTGCCCCTGAGCCTGGAGAGACCCAGTACTTC. Translating it yields CASAPEPGETQYF.